This T cell receptor beta chain was identified in a study of blood T cell repertoires in COVID-19 (TCRdb year 2020). In terms of the full investigation: Samples from collaborators originated in the United States, Italy and Spain and spanned both the acute and convalescent phases of COVID-19. Subjects who had been exposed to COVID-19, were actively infected with it, or had recovered from it provided the deeply sampled blood TCRbeta repertoires that made up the dataset. The repertoires were released in a freely available public database intended as a resource for research on the immune response to SARS-CoV-2. Samples came from the ongoing ImmuneRACE study (first 160 participants) plus 1,254 subjects from 6 global collaborators. The material from the prospective study consisted of cDNA or gDNA derived from T cells, B-cell-depleted T cells, or PBMCs. The sample metadata nearly always contained a de-identified subject ID, COVID-19 status, age in years and sex. Where available, HLA class I and class II types were obtained from metadata supplied by the sample provider rather than from assay-based typing. The full study reports these points: How much clinical and demographic metadata was included differed by source and by participant, and the metadata was provided uncurated.

The immunoSEQ Assay, a bias-controlled multiplex PCR, was used to amplify TCRbeta CDR3 regions from genomic DNA. The authors' analysis ran thus. Nucleated cell counts per sample were estimated from amplification of reference gene primers within the assay. To quantify the absolute abundance of each unique TCRbeta CDR3 rearrangement, sequence reads were collapsed and filtered. For each sample, productive Simpson clonality was calculated as the square root of Simpson's diversity index across productive rearrangements. TCRdb took this table from immuneACCESS and kept in-frame rearrangements with V and J called. Such tables lack part of the clones; where checked against another copy, unresolved V genes explain under half of the gap, and the rest is unexplained. From that table come the V and J calls and clone size; the DNA was used to work out D and trimming. The sample profile shows 53,000 or so clones; 65% to 80% of them were found once. In total, the top ten clones hold 40% to 45% of the sample.

As to this clone: Its cognate antigen has yet to be identified. The record has no base qualities; no much larger clone is one base away.

There are 17 amino acids in the CDR3, from cysteine to phenylalanine inclusive. Only the CDR3 part of the read is kept: 51 bases, read in frame from the first base. Cut back by 3 bases and 0 bases, the V and J ends lie 18 bases apart. CDR1 is given as MNHEY and CDR2 as SMNVEV, both from the germline V gene (reference sequence). Whole blood was collected in K2EDTA tubes by collaborating institutions according to the institutions' own protocols. For TCRbeta analysis, collaborators shipped samples in one of three forms: frozen whole blood, isolated PBMCs, or DNA extracted from either of those sample types.

Material for sequencing was peripheral blood. Recombination joined TRBV27 with TRBJ2-7; a weak D assignment points to TRBD2 (5 bases agree). This receptor was identified in a man between 65 and 85 years old with active or convalescent COVID-19. The CDR3 region: CASSLSSVAPSSYEQYF. The base sequence is TGTGCCAGCAGTTTGTCGTCGGTAGCGCCAAGCTCCTACGAGCAGTACTTC.